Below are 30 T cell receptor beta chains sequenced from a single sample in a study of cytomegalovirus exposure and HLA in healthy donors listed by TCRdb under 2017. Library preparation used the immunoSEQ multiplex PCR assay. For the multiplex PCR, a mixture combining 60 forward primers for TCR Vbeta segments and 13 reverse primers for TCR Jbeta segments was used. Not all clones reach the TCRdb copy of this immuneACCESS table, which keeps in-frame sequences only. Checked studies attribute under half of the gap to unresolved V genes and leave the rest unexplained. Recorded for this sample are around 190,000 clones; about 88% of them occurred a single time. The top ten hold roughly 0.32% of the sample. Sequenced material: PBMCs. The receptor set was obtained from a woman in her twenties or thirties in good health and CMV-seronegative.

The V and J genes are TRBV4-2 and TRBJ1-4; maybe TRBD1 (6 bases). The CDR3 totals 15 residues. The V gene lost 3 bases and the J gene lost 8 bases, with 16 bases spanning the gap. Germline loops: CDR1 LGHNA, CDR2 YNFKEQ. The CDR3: CASSQAVGTPEKLFF. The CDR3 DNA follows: TGTGCCAGCAGCCAGGCGGTGGGGACACCAGAAAAACTGTTTTTT.

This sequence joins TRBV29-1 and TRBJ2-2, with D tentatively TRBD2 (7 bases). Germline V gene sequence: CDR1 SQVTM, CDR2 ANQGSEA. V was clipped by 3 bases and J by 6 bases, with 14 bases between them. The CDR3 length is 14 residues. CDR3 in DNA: TGCAGCGTTGAGAGGGGGGGTAAACCCGGGGAGCTGTTTTTT. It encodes CSVERGGKPGELFF.

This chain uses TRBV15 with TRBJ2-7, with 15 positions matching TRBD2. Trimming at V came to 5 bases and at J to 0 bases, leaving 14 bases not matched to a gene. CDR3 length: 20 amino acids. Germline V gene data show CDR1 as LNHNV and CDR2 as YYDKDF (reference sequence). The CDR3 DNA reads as TGTGCCACCAGCCGATCCCCGGGACTAGCGGGAGGCCTTAGCTCCTACGAGCAGTACTTC. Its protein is CATSRSPGLAGGLSSYEQYF.

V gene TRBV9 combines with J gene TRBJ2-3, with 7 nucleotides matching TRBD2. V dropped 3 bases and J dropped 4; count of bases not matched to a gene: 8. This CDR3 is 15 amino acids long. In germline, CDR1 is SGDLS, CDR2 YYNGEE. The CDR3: CASSATSFGADTQYF. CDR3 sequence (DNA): TGTGCCAGCAGCGCGACTAGCTTCGGGGCAGATACGCAGTATTTT.

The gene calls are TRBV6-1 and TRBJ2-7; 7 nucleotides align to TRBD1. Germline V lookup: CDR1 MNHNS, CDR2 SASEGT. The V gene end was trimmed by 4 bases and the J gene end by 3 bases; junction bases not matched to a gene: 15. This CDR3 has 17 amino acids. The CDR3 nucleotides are TGTGCCAGCAGTGTACGGAAGGGGACCGGGACAGACTACGAGCAGTACTTC. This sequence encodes CASSVRKGTGTDYEQYF.

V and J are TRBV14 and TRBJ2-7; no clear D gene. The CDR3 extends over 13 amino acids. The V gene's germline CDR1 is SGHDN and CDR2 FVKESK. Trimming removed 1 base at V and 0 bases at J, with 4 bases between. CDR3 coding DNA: TGTGCCAGCAGCCAAGTAAACTCCTACGAGCAGTACTTC. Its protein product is CASSQVNSYEQYF. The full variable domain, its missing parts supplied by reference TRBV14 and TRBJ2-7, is EAGVTQFPSHSVIEKGQTVTLRCDPISGHDNLYWYRRVMGKEIKFLLHFVKESKQDESGMPNNRFLAERTGGTYSTLKVQPAELEDSGVYFCASSQVNSYEQYFGPGTRLTVT.

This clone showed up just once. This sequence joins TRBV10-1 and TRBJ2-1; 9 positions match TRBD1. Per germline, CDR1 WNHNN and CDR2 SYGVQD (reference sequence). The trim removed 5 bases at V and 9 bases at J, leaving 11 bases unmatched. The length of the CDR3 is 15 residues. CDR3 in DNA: TGCGCCAGCAGTAACCCCGGGACAGGGCTAAGTGAGCAGTTCTTC. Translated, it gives CASSNPGTGLSEQFF.

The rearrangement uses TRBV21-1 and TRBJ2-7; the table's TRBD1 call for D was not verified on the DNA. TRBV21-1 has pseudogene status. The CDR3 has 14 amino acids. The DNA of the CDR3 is TGTGCCAGCAGCAAAAGTGAGGGGGCCTACGAGCAGTACTTC. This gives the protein CASSKSEGAYEQYF.

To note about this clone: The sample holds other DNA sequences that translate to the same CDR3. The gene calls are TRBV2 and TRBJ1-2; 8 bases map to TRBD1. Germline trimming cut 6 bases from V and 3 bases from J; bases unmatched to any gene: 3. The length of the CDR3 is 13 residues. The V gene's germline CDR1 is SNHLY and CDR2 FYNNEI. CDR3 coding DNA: TGTGCCAGCAGCGAGGACAGGGACTATGGCTACACCTTC. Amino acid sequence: CASSEDRDYGYTF.

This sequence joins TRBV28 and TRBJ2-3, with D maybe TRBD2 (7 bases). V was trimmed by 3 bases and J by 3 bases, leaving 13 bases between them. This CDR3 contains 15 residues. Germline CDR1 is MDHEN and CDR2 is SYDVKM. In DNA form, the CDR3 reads TGTGCCAGCAGTTTCCCTGGGGGGGCGACAGATACGCAGTATTTT. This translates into CASSFPGGATDTQYF.

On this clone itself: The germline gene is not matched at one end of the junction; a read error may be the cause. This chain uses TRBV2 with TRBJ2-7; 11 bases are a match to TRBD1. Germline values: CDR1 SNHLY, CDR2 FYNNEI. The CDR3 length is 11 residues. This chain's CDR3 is CASSVRGTGGF. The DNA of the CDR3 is TGTGCCAGCAGTGTTAGGGGGACAGGGGGATTT.

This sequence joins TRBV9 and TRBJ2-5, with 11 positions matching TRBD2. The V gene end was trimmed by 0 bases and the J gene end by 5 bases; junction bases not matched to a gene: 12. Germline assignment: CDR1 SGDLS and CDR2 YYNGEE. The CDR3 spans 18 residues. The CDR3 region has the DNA TGTGCCAGCAGCGTAGAAGGTAGCGGGGGGGCTAGTAAGGAGACCCAGTACTTC. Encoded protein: CASSVEGSGGASKETQYF.

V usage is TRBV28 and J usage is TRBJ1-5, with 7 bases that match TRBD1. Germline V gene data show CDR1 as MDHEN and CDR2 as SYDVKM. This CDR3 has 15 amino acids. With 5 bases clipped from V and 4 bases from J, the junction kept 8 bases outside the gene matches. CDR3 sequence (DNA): TGTGCCAGCAGTCCCGGGACAGCAATTAATCAGCCCCAGCATTTT. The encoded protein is CASSPGTAINQPQHF.

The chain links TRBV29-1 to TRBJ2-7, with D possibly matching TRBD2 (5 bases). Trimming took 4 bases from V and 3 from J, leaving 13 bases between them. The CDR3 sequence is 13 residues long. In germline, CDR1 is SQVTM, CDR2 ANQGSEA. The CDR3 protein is CSVGSYRGYEQYF. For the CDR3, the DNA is TGCAGCGTTGGGTCCTATCGGGGCTACGAGCAGTACTTC.

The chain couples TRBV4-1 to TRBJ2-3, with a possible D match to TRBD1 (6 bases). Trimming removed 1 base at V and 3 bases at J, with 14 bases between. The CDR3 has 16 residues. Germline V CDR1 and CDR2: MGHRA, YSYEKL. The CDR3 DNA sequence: TGCGCCAGCAGCCAAGGGGCAAGGGACACTACAGATACGCAGTATTTT. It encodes CASSQGARDTTDTQYF.

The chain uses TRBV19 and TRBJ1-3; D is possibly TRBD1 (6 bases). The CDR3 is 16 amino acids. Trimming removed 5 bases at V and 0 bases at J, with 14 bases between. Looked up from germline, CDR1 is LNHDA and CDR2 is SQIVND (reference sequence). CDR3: CASSWAGATSGNTIYF. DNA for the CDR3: TGTGCCAGTAGTTGGGCAGGGGCGACCTCTGGAAACACCATATATTTT.

This chain's CDR3 is CASSHTQGFLNYGYTF. CDR3 nucleotides: TGTGCCAGCAGCCATACCCAGGGTTTCCTTAACTATGGCTACACCTTC. The chain employs TRBV4-2 and TRBJ1-2; possibly TRBD1 for D (5 bases). With 3 bases removed from V and 1 base from J, the gap between germline ends came to 15 bases. In germline, CDR1 is LGHNA, CDR2 YNFKEQ. The CDR3 extends over 16 amino acids.

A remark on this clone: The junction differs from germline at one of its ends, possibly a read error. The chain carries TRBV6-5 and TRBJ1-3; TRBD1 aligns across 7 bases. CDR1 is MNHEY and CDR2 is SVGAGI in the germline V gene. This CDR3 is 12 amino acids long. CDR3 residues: CATGSGGNAIYF. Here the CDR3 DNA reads TGTGCCACCGGGTCAGGGGGAAACGCCATATATTTT.

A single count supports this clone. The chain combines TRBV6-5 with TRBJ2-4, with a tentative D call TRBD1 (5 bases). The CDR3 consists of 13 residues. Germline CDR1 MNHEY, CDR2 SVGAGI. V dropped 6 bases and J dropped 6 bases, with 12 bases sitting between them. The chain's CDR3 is CASRPSRGNIQYF. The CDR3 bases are TGTGCCAGCAGACCATCTAGGGGAAACATTCAGTACTTC.

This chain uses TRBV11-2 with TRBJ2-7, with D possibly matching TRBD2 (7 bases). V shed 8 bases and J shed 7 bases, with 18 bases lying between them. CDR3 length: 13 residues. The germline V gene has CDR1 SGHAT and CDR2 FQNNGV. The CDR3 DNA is TGTGCCAGCGGGGTGGGGGCGGGGGTGGAGCAGTACTTC. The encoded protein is CASGVGAGVEQYF.

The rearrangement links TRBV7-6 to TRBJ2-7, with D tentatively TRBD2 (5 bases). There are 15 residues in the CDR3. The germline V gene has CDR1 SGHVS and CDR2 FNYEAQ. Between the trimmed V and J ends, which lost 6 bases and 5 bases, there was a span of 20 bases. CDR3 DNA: TGTGCCAGCAGTCTAAACATGGGTAGCGTGCACGAGCAGTACTTC. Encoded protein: CASSLNMGSVHEQYF.

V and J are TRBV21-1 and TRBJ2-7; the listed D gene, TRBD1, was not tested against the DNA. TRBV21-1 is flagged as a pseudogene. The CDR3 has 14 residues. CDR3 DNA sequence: TGTGCCAGCAGCAAAGCGGGCAGGGTCTACGAGCAGTACTTC. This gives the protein CASSKAGRVYEQYF.

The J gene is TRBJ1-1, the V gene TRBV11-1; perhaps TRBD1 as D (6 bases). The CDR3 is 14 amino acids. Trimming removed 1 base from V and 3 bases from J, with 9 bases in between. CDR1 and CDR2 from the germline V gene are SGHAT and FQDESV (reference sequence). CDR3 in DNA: TGTGCCAGCAGCTTAGGACAGGAGGACACTGAAGCTTTCTTT. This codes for CASSLGQEDTEAFF.

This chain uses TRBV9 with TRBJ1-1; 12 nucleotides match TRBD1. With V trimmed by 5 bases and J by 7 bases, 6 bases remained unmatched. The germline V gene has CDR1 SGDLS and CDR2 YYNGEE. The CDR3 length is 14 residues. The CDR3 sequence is CASRRGQGANEAFF. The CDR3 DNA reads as TGTGCCAGCAGACGGGGACAGGGGGCGAATGAAGCTTTCTTT.

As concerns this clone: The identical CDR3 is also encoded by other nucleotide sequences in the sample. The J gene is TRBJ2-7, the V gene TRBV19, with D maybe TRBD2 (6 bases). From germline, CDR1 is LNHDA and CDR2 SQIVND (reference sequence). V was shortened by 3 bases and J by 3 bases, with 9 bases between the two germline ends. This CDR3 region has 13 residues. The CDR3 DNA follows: TGTGCCAGTAGTATTGGAGGGTTCTACGAGCAGTACTTC. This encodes CASSIGGFYEQYF.

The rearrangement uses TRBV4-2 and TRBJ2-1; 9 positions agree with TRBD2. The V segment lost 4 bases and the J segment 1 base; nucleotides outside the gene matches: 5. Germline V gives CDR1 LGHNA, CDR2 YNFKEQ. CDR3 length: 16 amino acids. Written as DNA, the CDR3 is TGTGCCAGCAGCCTCCAGCGGGAGGCGTCCTACAATGAGCAGTTCTTC. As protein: CASSLQREASYNEQFF.

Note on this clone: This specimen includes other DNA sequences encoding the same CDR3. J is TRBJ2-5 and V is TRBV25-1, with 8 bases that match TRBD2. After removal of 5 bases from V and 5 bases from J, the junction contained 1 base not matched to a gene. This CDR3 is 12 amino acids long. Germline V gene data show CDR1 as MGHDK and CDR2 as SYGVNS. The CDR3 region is CASSPGGETQYF. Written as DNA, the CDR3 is TGTGCCAGCAGTCCGGGGGGGGAGACCCAGTACTTC. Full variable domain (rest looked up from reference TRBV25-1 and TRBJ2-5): EADIYQTPRYLVIGTGKKITLECSQTMGHDKMYWYQQDPGMELHLIHYSYGVNSTEKGDLSSESTVSRIRTEHFPLTLESARPSHTSQYLCASSPGGETQYFGPGTRLLVL.

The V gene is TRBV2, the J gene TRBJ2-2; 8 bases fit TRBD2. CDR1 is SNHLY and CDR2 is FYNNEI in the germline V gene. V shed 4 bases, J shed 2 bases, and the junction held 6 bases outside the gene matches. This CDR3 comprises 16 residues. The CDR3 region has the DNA TGTGCCAGCAGTGCTCAGCGGGGGAGAAACACCGGGGAGCTGTTTTTT. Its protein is CASSAQRGRNTGELFF.

Here the CDR3 reads CASSLQVAGNRETQYF. The CDR3 bases are TGTGCCAGCAGCCTACAAGTTGCGGGAAATCGGGAGACCCAGTACTTC. J is TRBJ2-5 and V is TRBV7-6, with TRBD2 as a possible D gene (6 bases). The CDR3 totals 16 residues. The V gene's germline CDR1 is SGHVS and CDR2 FNYEAQ. Trimming cost V 5 bases and J 5 bases, with 21 bases left between them.

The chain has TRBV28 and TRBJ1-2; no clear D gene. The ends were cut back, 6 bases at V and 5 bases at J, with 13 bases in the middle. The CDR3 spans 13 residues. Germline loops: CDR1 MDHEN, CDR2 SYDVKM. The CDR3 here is CASSPGRDYGYTF. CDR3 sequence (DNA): TGTGCCAGCAGCCCCGGGAGGGATTATGGCTACACCTTC.